The rows below give T cell receptor beta chains drawn from one sample of a study of blood T cell repertoires in COVID-19. Assay used: immunoSEQ multiplex PCR; TCRdb lists only in-frame clones, some missing. The data contain around 110,000 clones, roughly 84% of them singletons. Sequences were obtained from peripheral blood. Every receptor here comes from a woman in her seventies with acute or convalescent COVID-19. Both conserved end residues are part of each CDR3. D genes are given only for firm matches. Expanded clones get a size class; other rows say once, few or many, or leave the size out.

17,TRBJ1-2,TRBD1,-,TRBV28,CASSSLNPGTGFYGYTF,TGTGCCAGCAGTTCACTGAACCCCGGGACAGGGTTCTATGGCTACACCTTC
15,TRBJ1-3,TRBD1,-,TRBV2,CASSAGQISGNTIYF,TGTGCCAGCAGTGCGGGACAGATCTCTGGAAACACCATATATTTT
15,TRBJ1-4,-,-,TRBV6-5,CASSYTYATNEKLFF,TGTGCCAGCAGTTACACTTATGCAACTAATGAAAAACTGTTTTTT
14,TRBJ1-1,TRBD1,-,TRBV5-1,CASSPRTGDTEAFF,TGCGCCAGCAGCCCGCGGACAGGGGACACTGAAGCTTTCTTT
14,TRBJ1-1,-,-,TRBV5-1,CASSHGGLNTEAFF,TGCGCCAGCAGCCACGGGGGGTTGAACACTGAAGCTTTCTTT
15,TRBJ2-3,-,-,TRBV28,CASRKGLPKVDTQYF,TGTGCCAGCAGAAAAGGACTTCCCAAGGTAGATACGCAGTATTTT
14,TRBJ1-1,-,-,TRBV5-1,CASRLTTRDTEAFF,TGCGCCAGCAGACTGACCACCAGGGACACTGAAGCTTTCTTT
13,TRBJ1-2,-,-,TRBV19,CASRAGGGYGYTF,TGTGCCAGTAGAGCGGGCGGGGGCTATGGCTACACCTTC
14,TRBJ1-2,TRBD1,-,TRBV10-3,CAISESRDSEGYTF,TGTGCCATCAGTGAATCTAGGGACAGTGAAGGCTACACCTTC
14,TRBJ2-7,-,-,TRBV7-9,CASTTSGTLNEQYF,TGTGCCAGCACCACCTCGGGGACTCTCAACGAGCAGTACTTC
14,TRBJ1-1,-,-,TRBV15,CATSRDSRNTEAFF,TGTGCCACCAGCAGAGACTCCAGGAACACTGAAGCTTTCTTT
13,TRBJ1-5,-,-,TRBV6-1,CASSELVDTPQHF,TGTGCCAGCAGTGAGTTGGTGGACACTCCCCAGCATTTT
16,TRBJ2-7,-,-,TRBV5-1,CASSLVPQRFSYEQYF,TGCGCCAGCAGCTTGGTACCACAGCGGTTCTCCTACGAGCAGTACTTC
14,TRBJ1-2,TRBD1,-,TRBV9,CASSLRETGHGYTF,TGTGCCAGCAGCCTCCGGGAGACAGGGCACGGCTACACCTTC
15,TRBJ2-1,-,once,TRBV28,CASSPSQVSYNEQFF,TGTGCCAGCAGTCCTTCTCAGGTCTCCTACAATGAGCAGTTCTTC
14,TRBJ2-2,TRBD2,-,TRBV19,CATAGGSGTGELFF,TGTGCCACCGCCGGGGGGAGTGGCACCGGGGAGCTGTTTTTT
12,TRBJ2-7,TRBD1,few,TRBV28,CASSSGGIEQYF,TGTGCCAGCAGTTCAGGGGGCATCGAGCAGTACTTC